One sample yielded the 17 T cell receptor beta chains listed below, sequenced in a study of graft-versus-host responses after intestinal transplantation. These receptors' antigens are unknown. The table came from immunoSEQ multiplex PCR; TCRdb's copy has only in-frame clones and leaves some out. The table shows 35,000 to 50,000 clones, with about 95% occurring only once. The specimen comprised unstimulated CD8+ T cells sorted from spleen or lymph node cells, sampled before transplant. Receptors originate from a human donor who was the organ donor for an intestinal transplant.

This sequence joins TRBV7-6 and TRBJ2-3; D is perhaps TRBD1 (5 bases). Germline CDR1 and CDR2: SGHVS and FNYEAQ. There are 13 residues in the CDR3. V shed 5 bases and J shed 3 bases, with 9 bases lying between them. The CDR3 DNA is TGTGCCAGCAGCGCGACAGAGACAGATACGCAGTATTTT. It is translated as CASSATETDTQYF.

The chain is built from TRBV9 and TRBJ2-1, with D possibly being TRBD1 or TRBD2 (5 bases each). V was clipped by 3 bases and J by 8 bases, with 18 bases between them. This CDR3 is built from 15 residues. Germline loops: CDR1 SGDLS, CDR2 YYNGEE. The CDR3 coding sequence is TGTGCCAGCAGCGGAGGAGGCGATTTAGGGGATGAGCAGTTCTTC. This gives the protein CASSGGGDLGDEQFF.

The rearrangement links TRBV11-2 to TRBJ2-3; D uncertain. Germline CDR1 is SGHAT and CDR2 is FQNNGV. The CDR3 is 13 amino acids. V was clipped by 8 bases and J by 3 bases, with 12 bases between them. The CDR3 sequence: CASAFYETDTQYF. The CDR3 nucleotides read TGTGCCAGCGCGTTTTATGAAACAGATACGCAGTATTTT.

The chain is built from TRBV6-6 and TRBJ2-5; D not certain. The V gene's germline CDR1 is MNHNY and CDR2 SVGAGI (reference sequence). V was pared by 4 bases and J by 4 bases, with 10 bases between. The CDR3 length is 13 residues. The CDR3 region is CASSLNRVETQYF. The CDR3, as DNA: TGTGCCAGCAGTTTGAACCGGGTAGAGACCCAGTACTTC.

The chain links TRBV2 to TRBJ2-7, with TRBD1 matching over 9 bases. Germline CDR1 reads SNHLY; CDR2 reads FYNNEI. This CDR3 is built from 16 residues. The J segment lost 3 bases and the V segment lost 2 bases, leaving 8 bases of the junction unmatched. CDR3 nucleotide sequence: TGTGCCAGCAGTGAACCGCGGGACAGGGAGGACTACGAGCAGTACTTC. Its translation is CASSEPRDREDYEQYF.

The chain combines TRBV19 with TRBJ2-7, with 10 bases fitting TRBD1. V dropped 3 bases and J dropped 3; count of bases not matched to a gene: 2. Germline V gene data show CDR1 as LNHDA and CDR2 as SQIVND (reference sequence). This CDR3 region has 14 residues. CDR3 DNA: TGTGCCAGTAGTATCGGGACAGGGGACTACGAGCAGTACTTC. This sequence encodes CASSIGTGDYEQYF.

The V gene is TRBV27, the J gene TRBJ1-6, with 10 bases fitting TRBD1. The V and J ends lost 2 bases and 9 bases, in that order; junction bases with no gene match: 4. The germline gives CDR1 MNHEY, CDR2 SMNVEV (reference sequence). The CDR3 consists of 15 residues. The CDR3 region is CASSLAGTGVSPLHF. DNA for the CDR3: TGTGCCAGCAGTTTAGCCGGGACAGGGGTTTCACCCCTCCACTTT.

The rearrangement joins TRBV4-3 to TRBJ1-5; 9 bases fit TRBD1. Losses at the gene ends were 4 bases for V and 7 bases for J; bases not matched to a gene: 5. Per the germline V gene, CDR1 is LGHNA and CDR2 is YSLEER. The CDR3 covers 14 residues. The CDR3 DNA reads as TGCGCCAGCAGCCCCGGGACAGGGATCCAGCCCCAGCATTTT. Amino acid sequence: CASSPGTGIQPQHF.

The chain uses TRBV29-1 and TRBJ2-7, with D perhaps being TRBD1 or TRBD2 (5 bases each). V was shortened by 3 bases and J by 2 bases, with 14 bases between the two germline ends. CDR1 is SQVTM and CDR2 is ANQGSEA in the germline V gene. CDR3 length: 14 residues. The CDR3 sequence is CSVEKGTVPYEQYF. The CDR3 bases are TGCAGCGTTGAGAAAGGGACGGTACCCTACGAGCAGTACTTC.

This clone has a single count. CDR3 sequence: CASSWGFETQTYEQYF. Written as DNA, the CDR3 is TGTGCCAGCAGCTGGGGTTTCGAGACTCAAACCTACGAGCAGTACTTC. The chain couples TRBV7-2 to TRBJ2-5; D unresolved. The J call is uncertain, as TRBJ2-7 better fits the DNA end. The CDR3 has 16 amino acids. Germline V gene lookup returns CDR1 SGHTA and CDR2 FQGNSA.

The rearrangement joins TRBV19 to TRBJ1-5; D is unclear. Trimming took off 7 bases at V and 6 bases at J, with 16 bases between the two ends. Germline V lookup: CDR1 LNHDA, CDR2 SQIVND (reference sequence). This CDR3 has 14 amino acids. DNA of the CDR3: TGTGCCAGTACACCCCGTCCTTGGGGTCAGCCCCAGCATTTT. Its protein is CASTPRPWGQPQHF.

The table lists this clone with a few counts. This sequence joins TRBV19 and TRBJ1-4; D not resolved. The germline CDR1 and CDR2 sequences are LNHDA and SQIVND (reference sequence). The CDR3 is 15 amino acids. The V gene lost 3 bases and the J gene lost 0 bases, with 8 bases spanning the gap. The CDR3 loop reads CASSMKPPTNEKLFF. The CDR3 DNA follows: TGTGCCAGTAGTATGAAGCCACCAACTAATGAAAAACTGTTTTTT.

The CDR3 DNA is TGCGCCAGCAGCCAAATACCAGGGGGCGGGTACGAGCAGTACTTC. Translating gives CASSQIPGGGYEQYF. This chain connects TRBV5-1 to TRBJ2-7; 8 nucleotides agree with TRBD1. This CDR3 spans 15 amino acids. CDR1 is SGHRS, CDR2 YFSETQ, per germline. Unmatched junction bases numbered 10, after V lost 4 bases and J lost 4 bases.

V and J are TRBV6-1 and TRBJ1-1; 8 bases map to TRBD1. From germline, CDR1 is MNHNS and CDR2 SASEGT. The CDR3 is 13 residues long. The V gene end was trimmed by 6 bases and the J gene end by 5 bases; junction bases not matched to a gene: 5. The CDR3 spells CASRGQGGTEAFF. In nucleotides, the CDR3 is TGTGCCAGCAGAGGACAGGGAGGAACTGAAGCTTTCTTT.

The rearrangement uses TRBV25-1 and TRBJ2-1; D is possibly TRBD1 or TRBD2 (5 bases each). Germline loops: CDR1 MGHDK, CDR2 SYGVNS. This CDR3 comprises 12 residues. V shed 7 bases and J shed 9 bases, with 13 bases lying between them. The CDR3 DNA sequence: TGTGCCAGCACGGCGGGTGGGGGTGAGCAGTTCTTC. Translating it yields CASTAGGGEQFF.

The rearrangement joins TRBV25-1 to TRBJ1-5, with D tentatively TRBD1 (5 bases). Germline values: CDR1 MGHDK, CDR2 SYGVNS. The CDR3 extends over 13 amino acids. The germline V and J ends were trimmed by 4 bases and 6 bases, with 10 bases remaining between them. This CDR3 reads CASSAGGGQPQHF. CDR3 nucleotide sequence: TGTGCCAGCAGTGCGGGGGGTGGTCAGCCCCAGCATTTT.

The V call is TRBV18, the J call TRBJ2-1, with D unclear. V was cut by 2 bases and J by 0 bases, with 11 bases left in between. The CDR3 consists of 16 residues. The V gene's germline CDR1 is KGHSH and CDR2 LQKENI. DNA of the CDR3: TGTGCCAGCTCACCATTAAGACTTCCCTCCTACAATGAGCAGTTCTTC. This codes for CASSPLRLPSYNEQFF.